This T cell receptor (beta chain) comes out of a study of OX40 agonist ivuxolimab in advanced cancers. Across the study: Prior therapy, whether anti-PD-1, anti-PD-L1 or anti-CTLA-4, was allowed, and approximately 37% had some. Findings and caveats of the study: Partial responders at 0.1-3.0 mg/kg had among the lowest clonal expansion.

This clone was seen only once. Its specificity is unknown. Per the germline V gene, CDR1 is LGHNA and CDR2 is YSLEER. V lost 0 bases and J lost 4, with 13 bases in between. This CDR3 region has 15 residues. Assay: immunoSEQ multiplex PCR; the TCRdb copy retains only in-frame clones and omits some. The table records more than 80,000 clones, 90% of them present only once. The chain has TRBV4-3 and TRBJ2-7; D remains unclear. Sequencing used CD4+ or CD8+ T cells sorted from blood, obtained in a trial of the OX40 agonist ivuxolimab. This TCR derives from an adult with an advanced solid tumor such as melanoma, head and neck, liver or kidney cancer. For the CDR3, the DNA is TGCGCCAGCAGCCAAGATAGGGTTTTTGGTTACGAGCAGTACTTC. Translation gives CASSQDRVFGYEQYF.